This entry is about one T cell receptor beta chain. The CDR3 consists of 13 residues. The trim removed 4 bases at V and 7 bases at J, leaving 3 bases unmatched. Germline CDR1 and CDR2: LNHNV and YYDKDF (reference sequence). The sample originates from a study of cytomegalovirus exposure and HLA in healthy donors. The protocol was immunoSEQ multiplex PCR, while the TCRdb copy is restricted to in-frame clones and leaves out a portion. The profile covers over 200,000 clones, with 70% to 90% appearing a single time and 2.9% taken by the ten largest. The clonotype comes from a woman between 18 and 30 years old in good health and CMV-seronegative. V gene TRBV15 combines with J gene TRBJ1-5; 8 nucleotides align to TRBD1. Sequencing was carried out using PBMCs. The CDR3 DNA is TGTGCCACCAGCATCCACAGGGGGCAGCCCCAGCATTTT. It encodes CATSIHRGQPQHF.